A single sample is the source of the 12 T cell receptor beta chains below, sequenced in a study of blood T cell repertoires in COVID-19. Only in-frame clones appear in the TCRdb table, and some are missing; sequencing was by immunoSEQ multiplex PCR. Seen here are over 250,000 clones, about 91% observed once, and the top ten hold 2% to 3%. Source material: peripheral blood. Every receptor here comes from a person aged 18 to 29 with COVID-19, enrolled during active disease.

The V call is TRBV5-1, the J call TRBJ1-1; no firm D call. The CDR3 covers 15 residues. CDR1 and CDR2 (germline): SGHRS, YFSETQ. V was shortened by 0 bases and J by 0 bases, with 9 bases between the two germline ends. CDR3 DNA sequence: TGCGCCAGCAGCTTGGGATCGGGGATGAACACTGAAGCTTTCTTT. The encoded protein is CASSLGSGMNTEAFF.

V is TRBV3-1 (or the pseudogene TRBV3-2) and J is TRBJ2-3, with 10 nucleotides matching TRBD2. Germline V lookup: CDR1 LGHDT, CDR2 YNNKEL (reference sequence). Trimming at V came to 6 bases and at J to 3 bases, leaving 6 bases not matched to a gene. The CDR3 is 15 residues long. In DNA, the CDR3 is TGTGCCAGCAGAAAGACTAGCGGGCCTACAGATACGCAGTATTTT. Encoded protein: CASRKTSGPTDTQYF.

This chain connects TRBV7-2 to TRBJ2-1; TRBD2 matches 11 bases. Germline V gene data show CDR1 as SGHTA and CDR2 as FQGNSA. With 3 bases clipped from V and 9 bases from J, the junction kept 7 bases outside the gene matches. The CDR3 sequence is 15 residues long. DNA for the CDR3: TGTGCCAGCAGCTTGATCACTAGCGGGAGCACTGAGCAGTTCTTC. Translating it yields CASSLITSGSTEQFF.

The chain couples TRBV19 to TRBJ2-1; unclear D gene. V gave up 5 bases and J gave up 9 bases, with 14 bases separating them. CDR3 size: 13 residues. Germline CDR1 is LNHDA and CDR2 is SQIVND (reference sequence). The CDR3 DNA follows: TGTGCCAGTAGTGTTGGGTCTAGTGGTGAGCAGTTCTTC. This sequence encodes CASSVGSSGEQFF.

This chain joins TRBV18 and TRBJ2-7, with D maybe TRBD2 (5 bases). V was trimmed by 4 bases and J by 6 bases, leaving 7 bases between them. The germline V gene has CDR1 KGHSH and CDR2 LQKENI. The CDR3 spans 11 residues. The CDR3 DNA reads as TGTGCCAGCTCACGGGGAGTCGAGCAGTACTTC. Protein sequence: CASSRGVEQYF.

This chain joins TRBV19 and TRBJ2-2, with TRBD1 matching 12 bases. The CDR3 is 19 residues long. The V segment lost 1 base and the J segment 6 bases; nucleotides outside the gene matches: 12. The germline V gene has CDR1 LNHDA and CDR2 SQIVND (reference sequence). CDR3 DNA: TGTGCCAGTAGTATAGTGGGACAGGGGGCGTCGAAGAGGTCCGGGGAGCTGTTTTTT. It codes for CASSIVGQGASKRSGELFF. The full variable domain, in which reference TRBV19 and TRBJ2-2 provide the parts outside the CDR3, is DGGITQSPKYLFRKEGQNVTLSCEQNLNHDAMYWYRQDPGQGLRLIYYSQIVNDFQKGDIAEGYSVSREKKESFPLTVTSAQKNPTAFYLCASSIVGQGASKRSGELFFGEGSRLTVL.

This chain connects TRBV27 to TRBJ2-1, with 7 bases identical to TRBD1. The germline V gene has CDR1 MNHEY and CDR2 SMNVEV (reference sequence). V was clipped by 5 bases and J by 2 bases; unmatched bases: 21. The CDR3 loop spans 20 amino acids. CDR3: CASSGDRDSKKHITYNEQFF. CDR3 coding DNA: TGTGCCAGCAGTGGAGATCGGGACAGCAAAAAACATATTACCTACAATGAGCAGTTCTTC.

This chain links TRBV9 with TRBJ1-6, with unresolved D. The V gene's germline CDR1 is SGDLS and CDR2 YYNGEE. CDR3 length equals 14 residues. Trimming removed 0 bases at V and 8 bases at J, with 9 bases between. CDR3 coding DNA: TGTGCCAGCAGCGTAGGGGCGTGGGATTCACCCCTCCACTTT. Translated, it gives CASSVGAWDSPLHF.

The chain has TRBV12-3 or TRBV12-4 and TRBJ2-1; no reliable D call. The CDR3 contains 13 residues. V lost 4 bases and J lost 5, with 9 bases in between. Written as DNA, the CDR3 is TGTGCCAGCAGTTACCGACTCGACAATGAGCAGTTCTTC. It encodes CASSYRLDNEQFF.

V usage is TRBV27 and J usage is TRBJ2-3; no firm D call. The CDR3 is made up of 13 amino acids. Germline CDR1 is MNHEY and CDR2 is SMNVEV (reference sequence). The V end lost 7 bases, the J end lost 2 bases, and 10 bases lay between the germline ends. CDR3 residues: CASKPLHTDTQYF. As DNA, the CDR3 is TGTGCCAGCAAGCCCCTTCACACAGATACGCAGTATTTT.

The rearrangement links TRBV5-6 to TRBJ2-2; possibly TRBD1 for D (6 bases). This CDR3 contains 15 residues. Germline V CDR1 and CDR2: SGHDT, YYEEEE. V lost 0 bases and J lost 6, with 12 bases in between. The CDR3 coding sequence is TGTGCCAGCAGCTTGGCACAGGGAGAGGCCGGGGAGCTGTTTTTT. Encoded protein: CASSLAQGEAGELFF.

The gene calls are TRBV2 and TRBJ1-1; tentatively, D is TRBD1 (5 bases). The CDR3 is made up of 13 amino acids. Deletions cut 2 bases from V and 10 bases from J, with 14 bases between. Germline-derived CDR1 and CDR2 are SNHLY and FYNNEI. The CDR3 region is CASSENGGGGAFF. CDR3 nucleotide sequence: TGTGCCAGCAGTGAAAATGGGGGAGGCGGAGCTTTCTTT.